The present entry profiles one T cell receptor (beta chain) with its context. Its antigen is not known. This sample also contains other DNA sequences that code for the same CDR3. The CDR3 has 14 amino acids. Germline V lookup: CDR1 SGHRS, CDR2 YFSETQ. Trimming cost V 3 bases and J 1 base; bases outside gene matches: 3. Both CD4+ and CD8+ T cells were separated by sorting PBMCs. The sample comes from a study of CD8+ T cells in alopecia areata. Study-wide context: Tofacitinib continued for 6 to 18 months and was then withheld for 6 months.

Sequencing used cDNA as its template, made by extracting RNA and reverse transcribing it. Profiled with immunoSEQ multiplex PCR; TCRdb holds only in-frame clones, not every one. The table lists more than 200,000 clones, around two thirds of them singletons. Broader study findings: Scalp sequencing captures resident alphabeta T cells of normal skin too. Affected scalp, especially in alopecia totalis/universalis, had a higher clonality than normal scalp did.

The TCR comes from a human donor with alopecia areata. This chain connects TRBV5-1 to TRBJ2-7, with 8 bases identical to TRBD1. Material: CD4+ T cells sorted from blood, obtained at week 0. In DNA, the CDR3 is TGCGCCAGCAGCTCCCGACAGGGGTCCTACGAGCAGTACTTC. It encodes CASSSRQGSYEQYF. Full variable domain (outside the CDR3, taken from reference TRBV5-1 and TRBJ2-7): KAGVTQTPRYLIKTRGQQVTLSCSPISGHRSVSWYQQTPGQGLQFLFEYFSETQRNKGNFPGRFSGRQFSNSRSEMNVSTLELGDSALYLCASSSRQGSYEQYFGPGTRLTVT.